This T cell receptor beta chain derives from a study of T cells in localized non-small cell lung cancer. Study conclusions and caveats: T cell clonality was highest in uninvolved adjacent lung, above tumor. The tumor had only one region sequenced, so heterogeneity remains possible.

V shed 5 bases, J shed 4 bases, and the junction held 12 bases outside the gene matches. The CDR3 is 16 amino acids. CDR1 is MDHEN, CDR2 SYDVKM, per germline. TCRdb keeps only in-frame clones here, not all; method: immunoSEQ multiplex PCR. The sample shows around 53,000 clones, around 82% of them seen only once. This clone was picked up a small number of times. Its antigen is not known. The chain couples TRBV28 to TRBJ1-1; 8 nucleotides line up with TRBD1. The source of this sequence is a woman aged 35 to 70 with stage II lung adenocarcinoma. The sequenced sample was PBMCs, obtained before any cancer treatment. The CDR3 region is CASSPLVGTGSTEAFF. CDR3 nucleotide sequence: TGTGCCAGCAGTCCCCTTGTTGGGACAGGCAGCACTGAAGCTTTCTTT.